The 25 T cell receptor beta chains presented below share a single source sample, sequenced in a study of blood T cell repertoires in COVID-19. Libraries were prepared by immunoSEQ multiplex PCR; TCRdb keeps only in-frame clonotypes and omits some of them. The sample gives a few hundred thousand clones, 80% to 90% of which show up once; 3.5% to 4.5% is in the top ten. The specimen sequenced was PBMCs or T cells enriched from blood (not recorded which). The receptor source for this set is a woman younger than 45 who had recovered from COVID-19.

This chain's CDR3 is CATSARDRVHNEQFF. As DNA, the CDR3 is TGTGCCACCAGTGCCCGGGACAGGGTCCACAATGAGCAGTTCTTC. The chain has TRBV24-1 and TRBJ2-1; 9 bases match TRBD1. The CDR3 length is 15 residues. CDR1 KGHDR and CDR2 SFDVKD come from the germline V gene. V lost 5 bases to trimming and J lost 5 bases; unmatched junction nucleotides: 6.

This clone was found once. The CDR3 protein is CASSATPSLNEQFF. CDR3 coding DNA: TGTGCCAGCAGTGCCACCCCTAGTCTCAATGAGCAGTTCTTC. The chain uses TRBV27 and TRBJ2-1; D unresolved. This CDR3 has 14 residues. Looked up from germline, CDR1 is MNHEY and CDR2 is SMNVEV (reference sequence). With 5 bases removed from V and 6 bases from J, the gap between germline ends came to 14 bases.

The J gene is TRBJ1-5, the V gene TRBV7-2; 8 nucleotides line up with TRBD1. V was pared by 3 bases and J by 4 bases, with 2 bases of the junction left unmatched. The germline CDR1 and CDR2 sequences are SGHTA and FQGNSA. CDR3 length: 14 amino acids. CDR3 in amino acids: CASSFDRGNQPQHF. DNA for the CDR3: TGTGCCAGCAGCTTTGACAGGGGTAATCAGCCCCAGCATTTT.

The chain couples TRBV12-3 or TRBV12-4 to TRBJ2-2; D is undetermined. The CDR3 consists of 12 residues. The V and J ends lost 4 bases and 7 bases respectively, with 7 bases between them. CDR3 sequence: CASSSPRGELFF. DNA of the CDR3: TGTGCCAGCAGTTCCCCCCGCGGGGAGCTGTTTTTT.

The rearrangement links TRBV30 to TRBJ1-2; D is perhaps TRBD1 (5 bases). The CDR3 loop spans 14 amino acids. V was clipped by 0 bases and J by 6 bases, with 14 bases between them. Per the germline V gene, CDR1 is GTSNPN and CDR2 is SVGIG (reference sequence). The CDR3 reads CAWSVNIGVDGYTF. For the CDR3, the DNA is TGTGCCTGGAGTGTAAATATAGGGGTTGATGGCTACACCTTC.

The V gene is TRBV24-1, the J gene TRBJ1-2; a possible D gene is TRBD1 (5 bases). Trimming left V 5 bases short and J 5 bases short, with 14 bases between. Germline V CDR1 and CDR2: KGHDR, SFDVKD. This CDR3 has 14 residues. CDR3 bases: TGTGCCACCAGTGGGACCCAGGGCTCATATGGCTACACCTTC. This translates into CATSGTQGSYGYTF.

The genes are TRBV10-3 and TRBJ2-7; TRBD2 aligns across 8 bases. Germline CDR1 is ENHRY and CDR2 is SYGVKD. Trimming took 10 bases from V and 7 from J; bases not matched to a gene: 12. There are 13 residues in the CDR3. The CDR3 nucleotides read TGTGCCACGGCAGCGGGAGCCCCGGGGGAGCAGTACTTC. It yields the protein CATAAGAPGEQYF.

J is TRBJ1-5 and V is TRBV30, with D tentatively TRBD1 (5 bases). Germline loops: CDR1 GTSNPN, CDR2 SVGIG (reference sequence). The CDR3 loop spans 14 amino acids. V lost 1 base, J lost 3 bases, and 10 bases lay in between. For the CDR3, the DNA is TGTGCCTGGAGTGCAGGGTTTGACAATCAGCCCCAGCATTTT. Amino acids: CAWSAGFDNQPQHF.

This chain uses TRBV27 with TRBJ1-2; TRBD1 matches 8 bases. Germline V gene data show CDR1 as MNHEY and CDR2 as SMNVEV (reference sequence). After removal of 3 bases from V and 8 bases from J, the junction contained 8 bases not matched to a gene. The CDR3 sequence is 14 residues long. The CDR3 coding sequence is TGTGCCAGCAGTTTTCGCCAGGGGGCGGGGGGCTACACCTTC. Protein product: CASSFRQGAGGYTF.

The chain joins TRBV12-3 or TRBV12-4 to TRBJ2-2; 7 nucleotides match TRBD1. This CDR3 region has 12 residues. J was trimmed by 9 bases and V by 5 bases; bases with no gene match: 3. CDR3 coding DNA: TGTGCCAGCAGTGGACAGGCCCGGGAGCTGTTTTTT. This sequence encodes CASSGQARELFF.

The rearrangement joins TRBV12-3 or TRBV12-4 to TRBJ2-3, with unresolved D. V lost 7 bases, J lost 3 bases, and 5 bases lay in between. The CDR3 covers 11 residues. The CDR3 is CASMRTDTQYF. The CDR3 DNA is TGTGCCAGCATGAGAACAGATACGCAGTATTTT.

In this sample, this clone turned up once. V gene TRBV7-8 combines with J gene TRBJ1-6; the D gene is possibly TRBD1 (5 bases). Per the germline V gene, CDR1 is SGHVS and CDR2 is FQNEAQ. Trimming stripped 5 bases from V and 9 bases from J, with 8 bases between. CDR3 length: 12 amino acids. CDR3 coding DNA: TGTGCCAGCAGCCGGGGGGGTTCACCCCTCCACTTT. It translates to CASSRGGSPLHF.

This chain joins TRBV5-5 and TRBJ2-2; 8 nucleotides align to TRBD2. CDR3 length: 15 amino acids. With 1 base clipped from V and 7 bases from J, the junction kept 6 bases outside the gene matches. Germline V gene sequence: CDR1 SGHKS, CDR2 YYEKEE (reference sequence). This CDR3 reads CASSLPRLAGGELFF. The CDR3 DNA sequence: TGTGCCAGCAGCTTGCCCCGGCTAGCGGGCGGGGAGCTGTTTTTT.

This rearrangement joins TRBV27 to TRBJ2-5; D might be TRBD2 (5 bases). Germline values: CDR1 MNHEY, CDR2 SMNVEV (reference sequence). The CDR3 runs to 13 residues. Trimming removed 5 bases at V and 5 bases at J, with 12 bases between. CDR3 in amino acids: CASSGLGGETQYF. DNA for the CDR3: TGTGCCAGCAGTGGACTGGGCGGGGAGACCCAGTACTTC.

The V gene is TRBV7-9, the J gene TRBJ1-3; no firm D call. CDR3 length equals 15 residues. V lost 4 bases to trimming and J lost 0 bases, with 10 bases between them. Germline CDR1 SEHNR, CDR2 FQNEAQ (reference sequence). CDR3: CASSYRRDSGNTIYF. CDR3 nucleotide sequence: TGTGCCAGCAGCTACCGGCGGGACTCTGGAAACACCATATATTTT.

The chain has TRBV28 and TRBJ2-5; TRBD2 aligns across 7 bases. The ends lost 6 bases at V and 2 bases at J; junction bases unmatched: 21. CDR3 length: 19 residues. Looked up from germline, CDR1 is MDHEN and CDR2 is SYDVKM. This CDR3 reads CASRTGWAKLASIQETQYF. Written as DNA, the CDR3 is TGTGCCAGCAGAACCGGGTGGGCTAAACTAGCGTCTATTCAAGAGACCCAGTACTTC.

V and J are TRBV5-4 and TRBJ2-3, with D possibly TRBD1 on 5 matching bases. The CDR3 length is 13 residues. Per germline, CDR1 SGHNT and CDR2 YYREEE (reference sequence). The ends were cut back, 7 bases at V and 0 bases at J, with 9 bases in the middle. CDR3 coding DNA: TGTGCCAGCGGGGCGCGGAGCACAGATACGCAGTATTTT. It codes for CASGARSTDTQYF.

The CDR3 region has the DNA TGTGCCAGCAGCGACTCTAAACGGCCGAGCAATCAGCCCCAGCATTTT. This sequence encodes CASSDSKRPSNQPQHF. The chain has TRBV28 and TRBJ1-5; D gene unclear. The CDR3 is made up of 16 amino acids. The germline V gene encodes CDR1 MDHEN and CDR2 SYDVKM. Trimming stripped 6 bases from V and 1 base from J, with 16 bases between.

The rearrangement links TRBV28 to TRBJ2-3, with D possibly matching TRBD1 (5 bases). The CDR3 is made up of 13 amino acids. CDR1 and CDR2 from the germline V gene are MDHEN and SYDVKM. Trimming pared 5 bases from V and 2 bases from J, leaving 8 bases between. The CDR3 coding sequence is TGTGCCAGCAGTCAGGGCGTCACAGATACGCAGTATTTT. Protein: CASSQGVTDTQYF. Looking up the rest from reference TRBV28 and TRBJ2-3 gives the full variable domain: DVKVTQSSRYLVKRTGEKVFLECVQDMDHENMFWYRQDPGLGLRLIYFSYDVKMKEKGDIPEGYSVSREKKERFSLILESASTNQTSMYLCASSQGVTDTQYFGPGTRLTVL.

The J gene is TRBJ2-4, the V gene TRBV28; D perhaps matches TRBD1 (7 bases). The germline V gene encodes CDR1 MDHEN and CDR2 SYDVKM. The V and J ends lost 3 bases and 7 bases respectively, with 16 bases between them. The CDR3 is made up of 15 amino acids. The CDR3 DNA is TGTGCCAGCAGTTTGGAGGGGGCAGGGACGAACATTCAGTACTTC. Protein product: CASSLEGAGTNIQYF.

This chain uses TRBV19 with TRBJ2-3; 11 bases map to TRBD1. The CDR3 totals 15 residues. Germline V lookup: CDR1 LNHDA, CDR2 SQIVND (reference sequence). The V and J ends lost 3 bases and 8 bases, in that order; junction bases with no gene match: 7. The CDR3 nucleotides are TGTGCCAGTAGTATCCAAGGACAGGGGGCCGTTACGCAGTATTTT. This gives the protein CASSIQGQGAVTQYF.

DNA for the CDR3: TGTGCCAGCAAAAGGAGCCTTTACATGCCTGAAGCTTTCTTT. Its translation: CASKRSLYMPEAFF. This sequence joins TRBV6-5 and TRBJ1-1; D ambiguous. In germline, CDR1 is MNHEY, CDR2 SVGAGI. Trimming shortened V by 7 bases and J by 6 bases, and 18 bases separated the two germline ends. The CDR3 is 14 residues long.

The genes are TRBV19 and TRBJ2-3, with 8 bases identical to TRBD1. This CDR3 is 14 amino acids long. Germline V lookup: CDR1 LNHDA, CDR2 SQIVND (reference sequence). J was trimmed by 6 bases and V by 4 bases; bases with no gene match: 6. The CDR3 DNA reads as TGTGCCAGTAGTACGACAGGGGTCAGGGATACGCAGTATTTT. Translated, it gives CASSTTGVRDTQYF.

This chain joins TRBV28 and TRBJ2-1, with TRBD2 identical over 10 bases. V gave up 5 bases and J gave up 1 base; unmatched junction bases: 8. This CDR3 comprises 17 residues. The germline CDR1 and CDR2 sequences are MDHEN and SYDVKM. The CDR3 spells CASSPLAGEGSYNEQFF. CDR3 nucleotide sequence: TGTGCCAGCAGTCCTCTAGCGGGAGAAGGTTCCTACAATGAGCAGTTCTTC.

The V call is TRBV5-8, the J call TRBJ1-2; TRBD1 aligns across 11 bases. The CDR3 is 14 amino acids. V dropped 6 bases and J dropped 8; count of bases not matched to a gene: 9. Germline loops: CDR1 SGHTS, CDR2 YDEGEE. For the CDR3, the DNA is TGTGCCAGCAACCCCGGACAGGGGGCGCAGGGCTACACCTTC. The encoded protein is CASNPGQGAQGYTF.